The next 17 T cell receptor beta chains were all read from a single sample in a study of beta chain features in type 1 diabetes. Expressed TCRB transcripts were sequenced because the entire RNA isolate underwent reverse transcription. Clones were sequenced by immunoSEQ multiplex PCR, and TCRdb holds only the in-frame ones, with some missing. The sample lists some 150,000 clones; about 7% were seen once. Input material: central memory CD4+ T cells from blood. These receptors were taken from a woman younger than 45 in good health.

This clone appeared a few times. J is TRBJ2-3 and V is TRBV11-2; tentatively, D is TRBD1 (6 bases). The V gene lost 5 bases and the J gene lost 2 bases, with 11 bases spanning the gap. The CDR3 has 14 residues. Germline CDR1 is SGHAT and CDR2 is FQNNGV. CDR3 sequence (DNA): TGTGCCAGCAGCCCAGGACAGAACACAGATACGCAGTATTTT. Translation gives CASSPGQNTDTQYF.

The genes are TRBV16 and TRBJ1-1, with D possibly being TRBD1 (5 bases). V gave up 3 bases and J gave up 1 base, with 6 bases separating them. This CDR3 has 13 amino acids. The germline V gene has CDR1 KGHSY and CDR2 FQNENV. The chain's CDR3 is CASSHRANTEAFF. CDR3 sequence (DNA): TGTGCCAGCAGCCACAGGGCGAACACTGAAGCTTTCTTT.

Here the CDR3 DNA reads TGTGCCAGCAGTCCCGGGACACTGTCTTATGCGGAAAAACTGTTTTTT. The encoded protein is CASSPGTLSYAEKLFF. This chain uses TRBV28 with TRBJ1-4; possibly TRBD1 for D (6 bases). Germline lookup yields CDR1 MDHEN and CDR2 SYDVKM. V lost 5 bases and J lost 8, with 21 bases in between. The CDR3 runs 16 residues. The full variable domain, with the rest looked up from reference TRBV28 and TRBJ1-4, is DVKVTQSSRYLVKRTGEKVFLECVQDMDHENMFWYRQDPGLGLRLIYFSYDVKMKEKGDIPEGYSVSREKKERFSLILESASTNQTSMYLCASSPGTLSYAEKLFFGSGTQLSVL.

This clone was detected a few times. The chain joins TRBV19 to TRBJ2-1; D may be TRBD2 (6 bases). The CDR3 is 15 residues long. Between the trimmed V and J ends, which lost 3 bases and 3 bases, there was a span of 12 bases. Germline V lookup: CDR1 LNHDA, CDR2 SQIVND (reference sequence). The CDR3 DNA follows: TGTGCCAGTAGTATTCAGCTAGCGCACTACAATGAGCAGTTCTTC. This gives the protein CASSIQLAHYNEQFF.

The chain carries TRBV7-3 and TRBJ2-1; D remains unclear. Germline lookup yields CDR1 SGHTA and CDR2 FQGTGA. The CDR3 has 14 residues. V was clipped by 1 base and J by 6 bases, with 10 bases between them. CDR3 nucleotide sequence: TGTGCCAGCAGCTTAAGCCCTCCGGGCAATGAGCAGTTCTTC. Its translation is CASSLSPPGNEQFF.

V gene TRBV6-6 combines with J gene TRBJ1-2, with D maybe TRBD1 (5 bases). The ends were cut back, 4 bases at V and 2 bases at J, with 11 bases in the middle. The germline CDR1 and CDR2 sequences are MNHNY and SVGAGI (reference sequence). This CDR3 comprises 14 residues. The chain's CDR3 is CASSSGLNNYGYTF. CDR3 DNA sequence: TGTGCCAGCAGTTCGGGACTGAACAACTATGGCTACACCTTC.

The gene calls are TRBV28 and TRBJ2-5, with 7 bases fitting TRBD1. J gave up 5 bases and V 4 bases, and 10 bases lay outside the gene matches. This CDR3 has 15 amino acids. CDR1 is MDHEN, CDR2 SYDVKM, per germline. This chain's CDR3 is CASSSPQTGLETQYF. The CDR3 DNA reads TGTGCCAGCAGTTCCCCCCAGACAGGGTTGGAGACCCAGTACTTC.

This clone appeared a few times. J is TRBJ2-7 and V is TRBV2, with D possibly being TRBD1 (6 bases). Germline V gene lookup returns CDR1 SNHLY and CDR2 FYNNEI. This CDR3 comprises 15 residues. The germline V and J ends were trimmed by 1 base and 0 bases, with 10 bases remaining between them. The CDR3 nucleotides read TGTGCCAGCAGTGAAGACAGGGCCATCTCCTACGAGCAGTACTTC. This sequence encodes CASSEDRAISYEQYF.

This clone was seen only a few times. V usage is TRBV11-2 and J usage is TRBJ2-2; 7 positions agree with TRBD1. Per the germline V gene, CDR1 is SGHAT and CDR2 is FQNNGV. The CDR3 totals 14 residues. The junction had 3 bases not matched to a gene; V was cut back by 3 bases and J by 5 bases. The CDR3 coding sequence is TGTGCCAGCAGCTTCCAGGGGGTGACCGGGGAGCTGTTTTTT. Its translation: CASSFQGVTGELFF.

There are a few counts of this clone. CDR3 residues: CAWNGRGYNEQFF. The DNA for the CDR3 is TGTGCCTGGAACGGGAGGGGATACAATGAGCAGTTCTTC. The chain employs TRBV30 and TRBJ2-1; TRBD2 matches at 8 bases. Germline trimming cut 4 bases from V and 4 bases from J; bases unmatched to any gene: 3. This CDR3 region has 13 residues. The germline V gene has CDR1 GTSNPN and CDR2 SVGIG (reference sequence).

This clone showed up just a few times. The J gene is TRBJ2-7, the V gene TRBV7-8, with D perhaps TRBD2 (5 bases). The CDR3 is 15 amino acids. Germline loops: CDR1 SGHVS, CDR2 FQNEAQ. The ends were cut back, 0 bases at V and 2 bases at J, with 11 bases in the middle. CDR3 coding DNA: TGTGCCAGCAGCTTAGCGCCTCTGCGGGCCTACGAGCAGTACTTC. This encodes CASSLAPLRAYEQYF.

This clone was counted at least ten times. The chain combines TRBV4-3 with TRBJ2-2; weak D call: TRBD1 (5 bases). Trimming took off 5 bases at V and 1 base at J, with 8 bases between the two ends. This CDR3 comprises 14 residues. Germline V gives CDR1 LGHNA, CDR2 YSLEER. CDR3 DNA: TGCGCCAGCAGCAGTACAGGGAACACCGGGGAGCTGTTTTTT. It is translated as CASSSTGNTGELFF.

Only one count was recorded for this clone. The CDR3 sequence is CASSLAGSRDVQYF. CDR3 coding DNA: TGCGCCAGCAGCTTGGCCGGGAGCAGGGACGTGCAGTACTTC. The chain is built from TRBV5-1 and TRBJ2-7, with TRBD2 as a possible D gene (6 bases). V lost 0 bases to trimming and J lost 9 bases, with 16 bases between them. The CDR3 extends over 14 amino acids. CDR1 is SGHRS, CDR2 YFSETQ, per germline.

This clone has a handful of counts. This chain links TRBV5-4 with TRBJ2-5; D is possibly TRBD2 (6 bases). Germline V lookup: CDR1 SGHNT, CDR2 YYREEE (reference sequence). V was pared by 3 bases and J by 5 bases, with 11 bases between. The CDR3 sequence is 13 residues long. The CDR3 loop is CASSWGLLETQYF. CDR3 coding DNA: TGTGCCAGCAGCTGGGGACTGCTGGAGACCCAGTACTTC.

This clone was detected many times. The chain joins TRBV29-1 to TRBJ2-5, with 7 bases fitting TRBD1. Germline CDR1 is SQVTM and CDR2 is ANQGSEA. Trimming removed 4 bases from V and 3 bases from J; junction bases left unmatched: 2. CDR3 length: 12 amino acids. This chain's CDR3 is CSVGQGEETQYF. Here the CDR3 DNA reads TGCAGCGTTGGGCAGGGGGAAGAGACCCAGTACTTC.

Worth noting for this clone: The same CDR3 is also encoded by other DNA sequences in this sample. The V call is TRBV5-1, the J call TRBJ1-2; 9 positions match TRBD1. J was trimmed by 6 bases and V by 4 bases; bases with no gene match: 4. Germline V CDR1 and CDR2: SGHRS, YFSETQ. The CDR3 spans 13 residues. The CDR3 DNA reads as TGCGCCAGCAGCCTGGGACAGGGCGATGGCTACACCTTC. Translating it yields CASSLGQGDGYTF.

There are a few counts of this clone. The chain recombines TRBV11-3 with TRBJ2-2; 12 bases map to TRBD2. V shed 5 bases, J shed 0 bases, and the junction held 13 bases outside the gene matches. The CDR3 has 20 residues. Germline-derived CDR1 and CDR2 are SGHNT and YENEEA. CDR3 in amino acids: CASSREAVTSGSSNTGELFF. The CDR3 nucleotides read TGTGCCAGCAGCCGAGAGGCAGTGACTAGCGGGAGTTCGAACACCGGGGAGCTGTTTTTT.